These T cell receptor beta chains were read from a single sample in a study of cytomegalovirus exposure and HLA in healthy donors. Data came from immunoSEQ multiplex PCR; TCRdb stores just in-frame clones and leaves some out. Counted here are 150,000 to 200,000 clones, about four fifths occurring once; the ten biggest clones make up approximately 4.4%. Sequenced material: PBMCs. The source is a woman aged 18 to 35 in good health and CMV-seropositive. Each CDR3 is given with its conserved first and last residue. Fields, in order: J gene, D gene, clone size, V gene, CDR3 length, CDR3 protein, CDR3 DNA. The D gene is left open where the match is weak. The listing skips clone size in some rows; elsewhere it reads once, few, many or a size class.

>TRBJ2-5|TRBD1|.|TRBV2|15
CASSVGQGDGETQYF
TGTGCCAGCAGTGTGGGACAGGGGGATGGAGAGACCCAGTACTTC
>TRBJ1-1|.|.|TRBV5-4|13
CASSLIEETEAFF
TGTGCCAGCAGCTTGATTGAGGAAACTGAAGCTTTCTTT
>TRBJ1-2|.|.|TRBV19|14
CASSIPGLTYGYTF
TGTGCCAGTAGTATACCGGGACTGACCTATGGCTACACCTTC
>TRBJ2-7|TRBD2|once|TRBV4-1|18
CASSQGRGTSPSSYEQYF
TGCGCCAGCAGCCAAGGGAGGGGGACTAGCCCTAGCTCCTACGAGCAGTACTTC
>TRBJ2-5|.|.|TRBV10-3|13
CAISQTRQETQYF
TGTGCCATCAGTCAAACTAGACAAGAGACCCAGTACTTC
>TRBJ2-2|TRBD2|.|TRBV5-4|15
CASTHRAGDTGELFF
TGTGCCAGCACCCACCGCGCGGGAGACACCGGGGAGCTGTTTTTT
>TRBJ2-3|TRBD2|.|TRBV6-1|15
CASRKIAGGTDTQYF
TGTGCCAGCAGAAAAATAGCGGGGGGCACAGATACGCAGTATTTT
>TRBJ1-1|.|.|TRBV2|13
CASRNRVGTEAFF
TGTGCCAGCAGGAACAGGGTGGGCACTGAAGCTTTCTTT
>TRBJ2-2|TRBD1|.|TRBV9|16
CASSPRDRGGVGELFF
TGTGCCAGCAGCCCCCGGGACAGGGGTGGGGTCGGGGAGCTGTTTTTT
>TRBJ2-4|.|.|TRBV9|17
CASSVGSRIPAKNIQYF
TGTGCCAGCAGCGTAGGGTCGCGCATCCCAGCCAAAAACATTCAGTACTTC
>TRBJ2-3|TRBD2|.|TRBV29-1|16
CSGRGGDWSFGDTQYF
TGCAGCGGTCGGGGGGGCGATTGGTCCTTTGGGGATACGCAGTATTTT
>TRBJ1-1|TRBD1|once|TRBV4-3|16
CASSQGEGRGQSEAFF
TGCGCCAGCAGCCAAGGCGAAGGCAGGGGGCAATCTGAAGCTTTCTTT
>TRBJ1-3|.|.|TRBV19|15
CASSISGSSGNTIYF
TGTGCCAGTAGTATCAGCGGCAGCTCTGGAAACACCATATATTTT
>TRBJ1-5|.|once|TRBV4-2|16
CASSQDGQFSNQPQHF
TGTGCCAGCAGCCAAGATGGCCAGTTTAGCAATCAGCCCCAGCATTTT
>TRBJ1-1|TRBD1|.|TRBV19|15
CASSTLTGANTEAFF
TGTGCCAGTAGTACCTTAACAGGGGCGAACACTGAAGCTTTCTTT
>TRBJ2-3|TRBD1|.|TRBV10-1|15
CASSETGESTDTQYF
TGCGCCAGCAGTGAAACAGGGGAAAGCACAGATACGCAGTATTTT
>TRBJ2-1|TRBD1|few|TRBV7-2|15
CASSSSWDRDNEQFF
TGTGCCAGCAGCTCAAGCTGGGACAGGGATAATGAGCAGTTCTTC